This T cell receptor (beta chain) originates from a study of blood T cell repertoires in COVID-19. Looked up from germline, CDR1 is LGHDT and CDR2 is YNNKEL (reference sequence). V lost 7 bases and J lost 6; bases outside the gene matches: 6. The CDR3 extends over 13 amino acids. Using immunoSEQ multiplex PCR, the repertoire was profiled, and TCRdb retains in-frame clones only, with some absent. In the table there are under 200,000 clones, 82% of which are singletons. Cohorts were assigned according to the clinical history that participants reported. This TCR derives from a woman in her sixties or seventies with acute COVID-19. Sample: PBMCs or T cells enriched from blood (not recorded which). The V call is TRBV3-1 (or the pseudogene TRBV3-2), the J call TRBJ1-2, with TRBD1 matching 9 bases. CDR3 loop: CASTFGQGHGYTF. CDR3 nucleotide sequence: TGTGCCAGCACCTTCGGACAGGGGCATGGCTACACCTTC.